This TCR beta chain was documented in a study of cytomegalovirus exposure and HLA in healthy donors. Overall study results and limits: As a later analysis revealed, most CMV-associated TCR beta chains appeared HLA-restricted. Rare sequences made up most TCRs, while some public TCRs were found in many donors.

Trimming cost V 1 base and J 4 bases, with 11 bases left between them. CDR1 SGHRS and CDR2 YFSETQ come from the germline V gene. This CDR3 comprises 15 residues. A multiplex PCR was run with 60 Vbeta primers and 13 Jbeta primers. Only in-frame clones appear in the TCRdb table, and some are missing; sequencing was by immunoSEQ multiplex PCR. The sample gives some 150,000 clones, about 75% of which show up once; approximately 4% is in the top ten. In nominal health when sampled, donors likely had unrecorded immune exposures nonetheless. To note about this clone: Antigen specificity is unknown.

This TCR was recovered from a man aged 18 to 30 in good health and CMV-seronegative. The specimen sequenced was PBMCs. The V gene is TRBV5-1, the J gene TRBJ1-4; weak D call: TRBD1 (5 bases). CDR3 bases: TGCGCCAGCAGCTTGACGGGGGGTAATAATGAAAAACTGTTTTTT. Translating it yields CASSLTGGNNEKLFF.